One TCR beta chain is described in this entry. Seattle patients were enrolled while actively infected and followed longitudinally. The data belong to a study of blood T cell repertoires in COVID-19. Study summary: Material from acute and convalescent COVID-19 was sourced from the United States, Italy and Spain. T cells, B-cell-depleted T cells, or PBMCs supplied cDNA or gDNA.

Methods used by the authors: Reference gene primer amplification in the assay estimated nucleated cell counts. Assay: immunoSEQ multiplex PCR; the TCRdb copy retains only in-frame clones and omits some. The DNA gave D and trimming, while V, J and clone size come from that table. The table lists around 310,000 clones, 90% of them singletons. The CDR3 totals 17 residues. Trimming stripped 4 bases from V and 2 bases from J, with 20 bases between. CDR1 is SGDLS, CDR2 YYNGEE, per germline. Sample: peripheral blood. The chain combines TRBV9 with TRBJ2-3; tentatively, D is TRBD1 (6 bases). The sequence was obtained from a woman aged 40 to 49 with COVID-19, enrolled during active disease. CDR3 loop: CASSPRPEGGFTDTQYF. In nucleotides, the CDR3 is TGTGCCAGCAGCCCGCGCCCTGAAGGGGGTTTCACAGATACGCAGTATTTT.